Included here is one T cell receptor (beta chain) sequence, with context. The data originate from a study of blood T cell repertoires in COVID-19. Whole-study context: Researchers got acute and convalescent COVID-19 samples from the United States, Italy and Spain. PBMCs, B-cell-depleted T cells, or T cells provided the cDNA or gDNA that made up the material.

CDR3 length equals 14 residues. The V end was cut by 3 bases, the J end by 4 bases, with 12 bases between. Per the germline V gene, CDR1 is MGHRA and CDR2 is YSYEKL. TCRdb's table, derived via immunoSEQ multiplex PCR, lists solely in-frame clones and lacks some. Of about 200,000 clones in the sample, about nine tenths were seen once. This rearrangement joins TRBV4-1 to TRBJ1-2, with a tentative D call TRBD1 (6 bases). The sequence was obtained from a man in his forties or fifties with acute or convalescent COVID-19. What was sequenced was peripheral blood. DNA of the CDR3: TGCGCCAGCAGCCACCTTGGACAGCTCTATGGCTACACCTTC. Encoded protein: CASSHLGQLYGYTF.